The 24 T cell receptor beta chains listed next were all sequenced from one sample in a study of blood T cell repertoires in COVID-19. Some clones are missing from TCRdb's copy, which holds only in-frame ones; the method was immunoSEQ multiplex PCR. Seen here are around 700,000 clones, just under 90% observed once, and the top ten hold roughly 0.25%. The material sequenced was peripheral blood. These receptors were collected from a woman aged 18-29 years with acute or convalescent COVID-19.

The V call is TRBV27, the J call TRBJ1-6, with D maybe TRBD1 (6 bases). V was cut by 2 bases and J by 8 bases, with 13 bases left in between. This CDR3 has 15 residues. Per the germline V gene, CDR1 is MNHEY and CDR2 is SMNVEV (reference sequence). This CDR3 is CASSLGDNSYSPLHF. The CDR3, as DNA: TGTGCCAGCAGTTTAGGGGACAATTCCTATTCACCCCTCCACTTT.

The chain uses TRBV6-5 and TRBJ1-1; D remains unclear. CDR1 MNHEY and CDR2 SVGAGI come from the germline V gene. The CDR3 runs to 11 residues. V was shortened by 7 bases and J by 5 bases, with 8 bases between the two germline ends. CDR3 bases: TGTGCCAGCACGGCGGGGACTGAAGCTTTCTTT. This codes for CASTAGTEAFF.

The chain has TRBV9 and TRBJ2-3; 8 bases align to TRBD1. V lost 3 bases to trimming and J lost 4 bases; unmatched junction nucleotides: 10. The CDR3 consists of 16 residues. Germline assignment: CDR1 SGDLS and CDR2 YYNGEE. The CDR3 coding sequence is TGTGCCAGCAGCGGGGCAGGGGGCGTAATCCCAGATACGCAGTATTTT. This translates into CASSGAGGVIPDTQYF.

The chain employs TRBV29-1 and TRBJ1-2, with D perhaps matching TRBD1 (5 bases). V lost 4 bases and J 5 bases, leaving 17 bases between the germline ends. Germline CDR1 is SQVTM and CDR2 is ANQGSEA. The CDR3 has 14 residues. CDR3 coding DNA: TGCAGCGTTGGGTATAGACAGTATCAGTATGGCTACACCTTC. It translates to CSVGYRQYQYGYTF.

The chain carries TRBV28 and TRBJ2-1, with a tentative D call TRBD2 (6 bases). The CDR3 is 16 amino acids. Germline CDR1 MDHEN, CDR2 SYDVKM. Trimming took 6 bases from V and 6 from J, leaving 21 bases between them. The CDR3 reads CASSPTAGRWANEQFF. CDR3 nucleotide sequence: TGTGCCAGCAGCCCCACTGCAGGGAGGTGGGCCAATGAGCAGTTCTTC.

This chain connects TRBV30 to TRBJ2-7; TRBD1 matches 10 bases. The V gene's germline CDR1 is GTSNPN and CDR2 SVGIG (reference sequence). With V trimmed by 2 bases and J by 4 bases, 5 bases remained unmatched. This CDR3 has 14 residues. Here the CDR3 reads CAWSPDRGQYEQYF. The CDR3 DNA reads as TGTGCCTGGAGTCCCGACAGGGGGCAATACGAGCAGTACTTC. The whole variable domain, remainder taken from reference TRBV30 and TRBJ2-7, is SQTIHQWPATLVQPVGSPLSLECTVEGTSNPNLYWYRQAAGRGLQLLFYSVGIGQISSEVPQNLSASRPQDRQFILSSKKLLLSDSGFYLCAWSPDRGQYEQYFGPGTRLTVT.

V gene TRBV12-5 combines with J gene TRBJ2-7; 9 bases are a match to TRBD1. The V segment lost 7 bases and the J segment 1 base; nucleotides outside the gene matches: 5. The CDR3 is 14 amino acids. Germline CDR1 LGHNT, CDR2 FRNRAP. This CDR3 is CASAPGQGSYEQYF. In nucleotides, the CDR3 is TGTGCTAGTGCTCCGGGACAGGGTTCCTACGAGCAGTACTTC.

The CDR3 region has the DNA TGTGCCAGCATCAAAGGGCCAGGAGGGGAGACCCAGTACTTC. This encodes CASIKGPGGETQYF. The rearrangement uses TRBV2 and TRBJ2-5; tentative D call: TRBD2 (6 bases). Germline CDR1 SNHLY, CDR2 FYNNEI. The germline V and J ends were trimmed by 7 bases and 5 bases, with 17 bases remaining between them. This CDR3 is 14 amino acids long.

This clone was found once. Other nucleotide sequences from this sample produce the same CDR3. This sequence joins TRBV2 and TRBJ1-5; TRBD1 matches at 10 bases. The CDR3 totals 15 residues. V lost 6 bases to trimming and J lost 1 base; unmatched junction nucleotides: 3. The germline V gene has CDR1 SNHLY and CDR2 FYNNEI. The CDR3 loop reads CASRGDRGSNQPQHF. The CDR3 nucleotides read TGTGCCAGCAGAGGGGACAGGGGAAGCAATCAGCCCCAGCATTTT.

The chain joins TRBV4-2 to TRBJ1-2; 9 bases map to TRBD1. With 1 base clipped from V and 2 bases from J, the junction kept 8 bases outside the gene matches. The CDR3 loop spans 17 amino acids. Looked up from germline, CDR1 is LGHNA and CDR2 is YNFKEQ. The CDR3 DNA is TGTGCCAGCAGCCAAGGAGACAGGGGGGCCCTAAACTATGGCTACACCTTC. Translated, it gives CASSQGDRGALNYGYTF.

This clone was counted once. This rearrangement joins TRBV6-5 to TRBJ1-2, with 10 bases identical to TRBD1. Trimming at V came to 8 bases and at J to 4 bases, leaving 7 bases not matched to a gene. The CDR3 consists of 14 residues. Germline values: CDR1 MNHEY, CDR2 SVGAGI. DNA for the CDR3: TGTGCCAGCGCGACAGGGGGCGCAGGCTATGGCTACACCTTC. This encodes CASATGGAGYGYTF.

This clone was detected only once. The gene calls are TRBV4-1 and TRBJ2-3, with D perhaps TRBD1 (5 bases). With 2 bases removed from V and 1 base from J, the gap between germline ends came to 19 bases. CDR1 and CDR2 (germline): MGHRA, YSYEKL. This CDR3 comprises 18 residues. The CDR3 sequence is CASSQRGWLGPGTDTQYF. The CDR3 DNA reads TGCGCCAGCAGCCAAAGGGGATGGCTAGGCCCTGGCACAGATACGCAGTATTTT.

The chain joins TRBV7-2 to TRBJ1-1; D possibly corresponds to TRBD1 (5 bases). The germline V gene has CDR1 SGHTA and CDR2 FQGNSA. Trimming cost V 3 bases and J 8 bases, with 10 bases left between them. The CDR3 runs 12 residues. CDR3 in amino acids: CASSFWEGEAFF. CDR3 nucleotides: TGTGCCAGCAGCTTCTGGGAGGGGGAAGCTTTCTTT.

The rearrangement joins TRBV5-1 to TRBJ1-3; 8 nucleotides match TRBD1. Germline values: CDR1 SGHRS, CDR2 YFSETQ. The CDR3 runs 17 residues. The V segment lost 2 bases and the J segment 2 bases; nucleotides outside the gene matches: 9. For the CDR3, the DNA is TGCGCCAGCAGCTTCGGAGACAGGGGCACGGCTGGAAACACCATATATTTT. Its translation is CASSFGDRGTAGNTIYF. The variable domain in full, with the rest retrieved from reference TRBV5-1 and TRBJ1-3, is KAGVTQTPRYLIKTRGQQVTLSCSPISGHRSVSWYQQTPGQGLQFLFEYFSETQRNKGNFPGRFSGRQFSNSRSEMNVSTLELGDSALYLCASSFGDRGTAGNTIYFGEGSWLTVV.

The V and J genes are TRBV28 and TRBJ2-3, with 8 bases lining up with TRBD2. The CDR3 is 14 residues long. Germline loops: CDR1 MDHEN, CDR2 SYDVKM. J gave up 3 bases and V 8 bases, and 7 bases lay outside the gene matches. Here the CDR3 reads CASSPGGATDTQYF. CDR3 in DNA: TGTGCCAGCTCGCCCGGGGGGGCGACAGATACGCAGTATTTT.

The chain combines TRBV5-6 with TRBJ1-1; D is unresolved. Trimming removed 4 bases at V and 0 bases at J, with 13 bases between. The CDR3 length is 15 residues. Per the germline V gene, CDR1 is SGHDT and CDR2 is YYEEEE. DNA for the CDR3: TGTGCCAGCAGCCCCGCGGCGCGGCTGAACACTGAAGCTTTCTTT. Amino acid sequence: CASSPAARLNTEAFF.

V is TRBV6-6 and J is TRBJ2-7; 8 nucleotides align to TRBD2. Per the germline V gene, CDR1 is MNHNY and CDR2 is SVGAGI (reference sequence). The junction had 7 bases not matched to a gene; V was cut back by 6 bases and J by 3 bases. The CDR3 is 14 amino acids. The CDR3 spells CASRLADLHYEQYF. CDR3 DNA sequence: TGTGCCAGCAGACTAGCGGACCTACACTACGAGCAGTACTTC.

The chain has TRBV4-2 and TRBJ2-3, with 9 bases fitting TRBD2. The CDR3 sequence is 18 residues long. Unmatched junction bases numbered 8, after V lost 1 base and J lost 0 bases. Germline V gene lookup returns CDR1 LGHNA and CDR2 YNFKEQ. CDR3 protein: CASSQVIAGDSSTDTQYF. In DNA, the CDR3 is TGTGCCAGCAGCCAAGTGATAGCGGGGGACTCTAGCACAGATACGCAGTATTTT.

The chain links TRBV19 to TRBJ2-1; 12 nucleotides align to TRBD2. The CDR3 has 15 residues. Germline assignment: CDR1 LNHDA and CDR2 SQIVND (reference sequence). Germline trimming cut 3 bases from V and 7 bases from J; bases unmatched to any gene: 4. The CDR3 reads CASSMTSGGQNEQFF. DNA of the CDR3: TGTGCCAGTAGTATGACTAGCGGGGGCCAAAATGAGCAGTTCTTC.

J is TRBJ2-1 and V is TRBV1; the table's D call of TRBD2 was not tested on the DNA. TRBV1 is designated a pseudogene. This CDR3 has 15 residues. The CDR3 loop reads CTSSQDTSGLNEQFF. The CDR3 nucleotides read TGCACCAGCAGTCAGGACACTAGCGGGCTAAATGAGCAGTTCTTC.

This chain connects TRBV18 to TRBJ2-5; D possibly corresponds to TRBD1 (5 bases). V gave up 3 bases and J gave up 1 base, with 12 bases separating them. Germline values: CDR1 KGHSH, CDR2 LQKENI. The CDR3 loop spans 15 amino acids. CDR3 residues: CASSPSQGLQETQYF. CDR3 DNA: TGTGCCAGCTCACCTTCTCAGGGCCTCCAAGAGACCCAGTACTTC.

This clone was picked up one time. V is TRBV5-1 and J is TRBJ2-7, with a possible D match to TRBD2 (5 bases). V was cut by 4 bases and J by 3 bases, with 17 bases left in between. Germline-derived CDR1 and CDR2 are SGHRS and YFSETQ. The CDR3 loop spans 15 amino acids. In DNA form, the CDR3 reads TGCGCCAGCAGCGCCGACCGCGTCGGGATCTACGAGCAGTACTTC. Amino acid sequence: CASSADRVGIYEQYF.

This clone has just one count. At one of its ends the junction is not consistent with the germline gene, which may arise from a read error. This sequence joins TRBV18 and TRBJ2-5; possibly TRBD1 for D (5 bases). This CDR3 spans 13 amino acids. Germline V CDR1 and CDR2: KGHSH, LQKENI. The CDR3 sequence is CASSPHRQETQYF. The CDR3 region has the DNA TGTGCCAGCTCTCCACATCGACAGGAGACCCAGTACTTC.

The gene calls are TRBV28 and TRBJ2-2, with D possibly being TRBD2 (7 bases). The V end lost 4 bases, the J end lost 2 bases, and 17 bases lay between the germline ends. Looked up from germline, CDR1 is MDHEN and CDR2 is SYDVKM. The CDR3 extends over 17 amino acids. This CDR3 is CASSSPRGAVNTGELFF. The CDR3 DNA reads TGTGCCAGCAGTTCCCCCCGGGGGGCTGTTAACACCGGGGAGCTGTTTTTT.